Described below is a single T cell receptor beta chain sequence and its context. Its antigen is not known. The data belong to a study of chemoradiotherapy in HPV16-positive cancers. Across the whole study: Candidate HPV-specific T-cell clones and common TCR motifs came from functional assays in two HPV16-positive patients. Study-wide points: During treatment, candidate HPV-specific clones and E7-related motifs expanded in tumor.

CDR1 and CDR2 (germline): SGHTA, FQGTGA. The CDR3 is 18 amino acids. The V gene end was trimmed by 5 bases and the J gene end by 1 base; junction bases not matched to a gene: 6. Repertoires were generated with immunoSEQ multiplex PCR, while TCRdb's copy carries only in-frame clones and drops some. The data show 12,000 or so clones, roughly four fifths seen once. This TCR was sampled from a human donor with HPV-associated anogenital cancer. V gene TRBV7-3 combines with J gene TRBJ2-4, with 15 bases fitting TRBD2. This sample was obtained from a patient who underwent chemoradiotherapy. CDR3 sequence: CASSNGLAGGPAKNIQYF. The DNA of the CDR3 is TGTGCCAGCAGCAATGGACTAGCGGGGGGGCCGGCCAAAAACATTCAGTACTTC. The entire variable domain, with the rest obtained from reference TRBV7-3 and TRBJ2-4, is as follows: GAGVSQTPSNKVTEKGKYVELRCDPISGHTALYWYRQSLGQGPEFLIYFQGTGAADDSGLPNDRFFAVRPEGSVSTLKIQRTERGDSAVYLCASSNGLAGGPAKNIQYFGAGTRLSVL.